A single sample gave rise to the 20 T cell receptor beta chains below, sequenced in a study of CD8+ T cells in alopecia areata. Reverse transcribed after extraction, RNA yielded cDNA as the sequencing template. The repertoire was sequenced with immunoSEQ multiplex PCR; TCRdb's copy has only in-frame clones and lacks some. The table has over 150,000 clones, around 56% seen once. The treatment denotes: oral pan-JAK inhibitor, 5-10 mg twice daily. Specimen: CD4+ T cells sorted from blood, collected at week 4, from a patient treated with tofacitinib. The receptors were sampled from a human donor with alopecia areata.

This chain joins TRBV5-4 and TRBJ2-1; D unclear. V lost 5 bases and J lost 0, with 18 bases in between. Per the germline V gene, CDR1 is SGHNT and CDR2 is YYREEE (reference sequence). The CDR3 covers 17 residues. CDR3 sequence: CASRPMHLRSSYNEQFF. The CDR3 DNA reads as TGTGCCAGCAGGCCGATGCACCTTCGAAGCTCCTACAATGAGCAGTTCTTC.

The V call is TRBV28, the J call TRBJ1-5; D gene uncertain. The CDR3 is 12 amino acids. Trimming left V 2 bases short and J 13 bases short, with 12 bases between. Germline CDR1 is MDHEN and CDR2 is SYDVKM. The CDR3 here is CASSLPGLAQHF. CDR3 bases: TGTGCCAGCAGTTTACCCGGCCTCGCGCAGCATTTT. Variable domain in full (rest from reference TRBV28 and TRBJ1-5): DVKVTQSSRYLVKRTGEKVFLECVQDMDHENMFWYRQDPGLGLRLIYFSYDVKMKEKGDIPEGYSVSREKKERFSLILESASTNQTSMYLCASSLPGLAQHFGDGTRLSIL.

The chain employs TRBV27 and TRBJ2-7, with no clear D. CDR3 length: 13 residues. Trimming stripped 5 bases from V and 0 bases from J, with 8 bases between. The germline gives CDR1 MNHEY, CDR2 SMNVEV (reference sequence). The CDR3 DNA reads as TGTGCCAGCAGTCCGCAAGGCTCCTACGAGCAGTACTTC. Translated, it gives CASSPQGSYEQYF.

This clone has just a few counts. V is TRBV7-6 and J is TRBJ2-6; 8 bases line up with TRBD2. The V gene's germline CDR1 is SGHVS and CDR2 FNYEAQ. CDR3 length equals 19 residues. Trimming removed 3 bases from V and 4 bases from J; junction bases left unmatched: 14. CDR3 coding DNA: TGTGCCAGCAGCTTTCTCTTGGCGGGAGGAGGGAACGGGGCCAACGTCCTGACTTTC. It codes for CASSFLLAGGGNGANVLTF.

The genes are TRBV29-1 and TRBJ2-2; TRBD2 agrees at 8 bases. V lost 7 bases and J lost 7; bases outside the gene matches: 8. From germline, CDR1 is SQVTM and CDR2 ANQGSEA. The CDR3 has 13 residues. Here the CDR3 DNA reads TGCAGCGGCCTGGGACTAGGAATCGGGGAGCTGTTTTTT. This translates into CSGLGLGIGELFF.

This clone came up a few times. V and J are TRBV7-2 and TRBJ1-2; 9 bases are a match to TRBD1. This CDR3 region has 15 residues. The junction had 9 bases not matched to a gene; V was cut back by 3 bases and J by 7 bases. Germline CDR1 SGHTA, CDR2 FQGNSA. CDR3 protein: CASSFGDRELSGYTF. The CDR3 DNA sequence: TGTGCCAGCAGCTTCGGGGACAGGGAGTTGAGTGGCTACACCTTC.

The rearrangement uses TRBV29-1 and TRBJ1-1; TRBD1 might be the D (6 bases). V was clipped by 6 bases and J by 1 base, with 15 bases between them. The CDR3 totals 14 residues. Germline loops: CDR1 SQVTM, CDR2 ANQGSEA. The CDR3 nucleotides read TGCAGCGTGGATCCCGGGACAAGGAACACTGAAGCTTTCTTT. Translation: CSVDPGTRNTEAFF.

This clone showed up just a few times. V is TRBV21-1 and J is TRBJ2-2. TRBV21-1 is assigned pseudogene status. This CDR3 region has 13 residues. This CDR3 reads CASKPANTGELFF. CDR3 bases: TGTGCCAGCAAACCCGCGAACACCGGGGAGCTGTTTTTT.

This rearrangement joins TRBV14 to TRBJ1-1; tentatively, D is TRBD1 (6 bases). V lost 0 bases and J lost 0, with 11 bases in between. The germline V gene has CDR1 SGHDN and CDR2 FVKESK. The CDR3 covers 16 residues. CDR3 residues: CASSQDAGQLNTEAFF. The CDR3 DNA reads as TGTGCCAGCAGCCAAGATGCGGGACAATTGAACACTGAAGCTTTCTTT.

This chain joins TRBV7-3 and TRBJ2-3; D possibly uses TRBD1 or TRBD2 (5 bases each). From germline, CDR1 is SGHTA and CDR2 FQGTGA. V was trimmed by 3 bases and J by 0 bases, leaving 10 bases between them. This CDR3 spans 15 amino acids. In DNA form, the CDR3 reads TGTGCCAGCAGCTTTGGGACGCAGAGCACAGATACGCAGTATTTT. Its protein product is CASSFGTQSTDTQYF.

The rearrangement joins TRBV5-4 to TRBJ1-2; perhaps TRBD1 as D (5 bases). Germline V CDR1 and CDR2: SGHNT, YYREEE (reference sequence). The CDR3 loop spans 14 amino acids. The V and J ends lost 0 bases and 7 bases respectively, with 13 bases between them. The CDR3 DNA is TGTGCCAGCAGCTTGGTTGGGGGGAAATCTGGCTACACCTTC. Translating it yields CASSLVGGKSGYTF.

The rearrangement uses TRBV5-1 and TRBJ1-5; maybe TRBD1 (5 bases). CDR1 is SGHRS and CDR2 is YFSETQ in the germline V gene. Trimming left V 3 bases short and J 3 bases short, with 10 bases between. The CDR3 is 14 amino acids. The CDR3 loop reads CASSWGDSNQPQHF. DNA for the CDR3: TGCGCCAGCAGCTGGGGGGATTCCAATCAGCCCCAGCATTTT. Together with reference TRBV5-1 and TRBJ1-5, the CDR3 gives the full variable domain: KAGVTQTPRYLIKTRGQQVTLSCSPISGHRSVSWYQQTPGQGLQFLFEYFSETQRNKGNFPGRFSGRQFSNSRSEMNVSTLELGDSALYLCASSWGDSNQPQHFGDGTRLSIL.

This clone has only one observation. The chain combines TRBV28 with TRBJ1-5; TRBD1 matches 7 bases. V gave up 1 base and J gave up 0 bases; unmatched junction bases: 0. The germline gives CDR1 MDHEN, CDR2 SYDVKM. This CDR3 has 15 amino acids. CDR3: CASSLSGGSNQPQHF. As DNA, the CDR3 is TGTGCCAGCAGTTTATCAGGGGGTAGCAATCAGCCCCAGCATTTT.

The rearrangement links TRBV7-2 to TRBJ2-3, with 7 bases that match TRBD1. CDR3 length: 13 amino acids. The ends lost 0 bases at V and 7 bases at J; junction bases unmatched: 1. From germline, CDR1 is SGHTA and CDR2 FQGNSA. The CDR3 protein is CASSLAGQYTQYF. CDR3 DNA sequence: TGTGCCAGCAGCTTAGCGGGACAGTATACGCAGTATTTT.

The gene calls are TRBV14 and TRBJ2-7; D is ambiguous. The germline V gene has CDR1 SGHDN and CDR2 FVKESK. CDR3 length: 13 amino acids. V dropped 0 bases and J dropped 0 bases, with 3 bases sitting between them. In nucleotides, the CDR3 is TGTGCCAGCAGCCAAGAAACCTCCTACGAGCAGTACTTC. This encodes CASSQETSYEQYF. Combining the CDR3 with reference TRBV14 and TRBJ2-7 gives the whole variable domain EAGVTQFPSHSVIEKGQTVTLRCDPISGHDNLYWYRRVMGKEIKFLLHFVKESKQDESGMPNNRFLAERTGGTYSTLKVQPAELEDSGVYFCASSQETSYEQYFGPGTRLTVT.

This clone was detected a few times. This sample includes further DNA sequences coding for the same CDR3. This chain joins TRBV5-1 and TRBJ2-7; TRBD1 agrees at 8 bases. From germline, CDR1 is SGHRS and CDR2 YFSETQ. This CDR3 has 13 amino acids. The trim removed 0 bases at V and 6 bases at J, leaving 2 bases unmatched. CDR3 sequence (DNA): TGCGCCAGCAGCTTGGGGACAGGGTCCGAGCAGTACTTC. Its protein is CASSLGTGSEQYF.

The chain joins TRBV2 to TRBJ2-1; TRBD1 is a possible D gene (5 bases). Germline CDR1 is SNHLY and CDR2 is FYNNEI. This CDR3 has 12 residues. V gave up 4 bases and J gave up 7 bases, with 8 bases separating them. The CDR3 region has the DNA TGTGCCAGCAGTGGGGGCCTAAATGAGCAGTTCTTC. Translated: CASSGGLNEQFF.

The V gene is TRBV29-1, the J gene TRBJ1-1; no reliable D call. Trimming took off 0 bases at V and 1 base at J, with 6 bases between the two ends. The germline gives CDR1 SQVTM, CDR2 ANQGSEA. This CDR3 spans 13 amino acids. The CDR3 is CSVEESRNTEAFF. In DNA form, the CDR3 reads TGCAGCGTTGAAGAGTCCAGGAACACTGAAGCTTTCTTT. Supplemented by reference TRBV29-1 and TRBJ1-1, the full variable domain reads SAVISQKPSRDICQRGTSLTIQCQVDSQVTMMFWYRQQPGQSLTLIATANQGSEATYESGFVIDKFPISRPNLTFSTLTVSNMSPEDSSIYLCSVEESRNTEAFFGQGTRLTVV.

This chain connects TRBV14 to TRBJ2-7; the D gene is possibly TRBD1 (6 bases). Germline CDR1 SGHDN, CDR2 FVKESK. The CDR3 totals 16 residues. V was trimmed by 4 bases and J by 3 bases, leaving 19 bases between them. CDR3 bases: TGTGCCAGCAGCCGACTATCGACAGGACCAATCTACGAGCAGTACTTC. It codes for CASSRLSTGPIYEQYF.

The chain couples TRBV5-1 to TRBJ2-6; D might be TRBD2 (5 bases). CDR1 and CDR2 (germline): SGHRS, YFSETQ. V dropped 6 bases and J dropped 5 bases, with 12 bases sitting between them. This CDR3 is 14 amino acids long. In DNA form, the CDR3 reads TGCGCCAGCAAGGGAGAGCTCTGGGCCAACGTCCTGACTTTC. This gives the protein CASKGELWANVLTF.